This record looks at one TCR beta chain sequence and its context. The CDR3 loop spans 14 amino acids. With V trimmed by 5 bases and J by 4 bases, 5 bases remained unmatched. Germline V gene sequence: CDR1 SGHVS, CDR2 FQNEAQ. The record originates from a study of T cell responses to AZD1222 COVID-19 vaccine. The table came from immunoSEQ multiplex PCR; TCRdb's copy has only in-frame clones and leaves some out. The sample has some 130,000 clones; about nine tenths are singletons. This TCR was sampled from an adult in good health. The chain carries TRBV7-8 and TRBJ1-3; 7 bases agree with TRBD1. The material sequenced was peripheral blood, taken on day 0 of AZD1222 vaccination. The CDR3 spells CASSRSGQGNTIYF. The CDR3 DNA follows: TGTGCCAGCAGCCGTTCGGGACAGGGAAACACCATATATTTT. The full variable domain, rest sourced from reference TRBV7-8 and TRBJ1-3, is GAGVSQSPRYKVAKRGQDVALRCDPISGHVSLFWYQQALGQGPEFLTYFQNEAQLDKSGLPSDRFFAERPEGSVSTLKIQRTQQEDSAVYLCASSRSGQGNTIYFGEGSWLTVV.